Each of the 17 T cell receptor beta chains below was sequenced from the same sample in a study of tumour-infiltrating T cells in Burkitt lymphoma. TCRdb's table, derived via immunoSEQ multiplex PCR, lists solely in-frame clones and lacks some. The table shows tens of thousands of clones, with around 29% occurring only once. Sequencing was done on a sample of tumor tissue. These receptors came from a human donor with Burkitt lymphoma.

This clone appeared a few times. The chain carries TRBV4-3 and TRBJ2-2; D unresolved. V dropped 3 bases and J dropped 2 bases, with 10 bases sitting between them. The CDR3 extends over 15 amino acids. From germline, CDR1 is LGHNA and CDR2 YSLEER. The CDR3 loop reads CASSHGVGNTGELFF. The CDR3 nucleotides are TGCGCCAGCAGCCATGGGGTGGGCAACACCGGGGAGCTGTTTTTT.

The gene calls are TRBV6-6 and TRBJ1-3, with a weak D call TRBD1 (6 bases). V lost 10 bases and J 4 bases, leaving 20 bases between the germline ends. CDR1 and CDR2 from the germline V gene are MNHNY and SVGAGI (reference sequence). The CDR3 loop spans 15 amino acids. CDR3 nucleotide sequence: TGTGCCACCTCCGGGGGGGGGCGGAGAGGAAACACCATATATTTT. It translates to CATSGGGRRGNTIYF.

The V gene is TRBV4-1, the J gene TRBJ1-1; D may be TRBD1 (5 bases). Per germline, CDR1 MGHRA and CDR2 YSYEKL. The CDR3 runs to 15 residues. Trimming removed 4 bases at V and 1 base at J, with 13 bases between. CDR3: CASSLGGTPNTEAFF. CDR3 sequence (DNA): TGCGCCAGCAGCCTCGGAGGGACCCCGAACACTGAAGCTTTCTTT.

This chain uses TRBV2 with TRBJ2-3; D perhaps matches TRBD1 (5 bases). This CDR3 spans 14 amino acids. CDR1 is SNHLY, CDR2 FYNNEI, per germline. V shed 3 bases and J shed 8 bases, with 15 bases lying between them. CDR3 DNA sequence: TGTGCCAGCAGTGACTTGTCGTCCAGGGTTACGCAGTATTTT. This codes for CASSDLSSRVTQYF.

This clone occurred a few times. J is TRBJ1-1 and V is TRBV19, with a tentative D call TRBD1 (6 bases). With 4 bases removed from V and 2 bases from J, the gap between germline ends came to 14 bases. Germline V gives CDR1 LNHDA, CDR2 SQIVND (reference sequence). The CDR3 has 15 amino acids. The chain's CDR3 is CASSTMTGGNTEAFF. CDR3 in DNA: TGTGCCAGTAGTACTATGACAGGAGGTAACACTGAAGCTTTCTTT.

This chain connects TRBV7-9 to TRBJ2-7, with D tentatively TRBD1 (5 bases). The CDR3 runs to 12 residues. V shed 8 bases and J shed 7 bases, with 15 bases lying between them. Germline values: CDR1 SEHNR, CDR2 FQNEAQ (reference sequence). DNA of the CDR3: TGTGCCAGCGGGGCCGGGTGGGTTGAGCAGTACTTC. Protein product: CASGAGWVEQYF.

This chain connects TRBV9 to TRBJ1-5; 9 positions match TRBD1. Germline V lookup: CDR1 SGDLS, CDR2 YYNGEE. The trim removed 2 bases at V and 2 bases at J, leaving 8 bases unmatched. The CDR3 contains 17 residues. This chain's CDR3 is CASSVRDRVSRNQPQHF. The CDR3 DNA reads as TGTGCCAGCAGCGTCCGGGACAGGGTTTCCCGCAATCAGCCCCAGCATTTT.

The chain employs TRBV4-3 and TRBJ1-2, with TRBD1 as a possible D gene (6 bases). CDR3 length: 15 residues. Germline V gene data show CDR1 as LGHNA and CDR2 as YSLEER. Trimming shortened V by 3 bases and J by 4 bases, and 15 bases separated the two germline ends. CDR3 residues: CASSQAIQGSYGYTF. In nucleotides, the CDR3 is TGCGCCAGCAGCCAGGCCATACAGGGTTCCTATGGCTACACCTTC.

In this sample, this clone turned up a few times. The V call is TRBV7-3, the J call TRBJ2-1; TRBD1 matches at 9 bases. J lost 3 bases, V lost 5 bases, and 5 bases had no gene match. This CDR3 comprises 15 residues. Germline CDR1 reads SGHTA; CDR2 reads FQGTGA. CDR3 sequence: CASSPGQGHYNEQFF. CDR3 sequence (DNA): TGTGCCAGCAGCCCGGGACAGGGACACTACAATGAGCAGTTCTTC.

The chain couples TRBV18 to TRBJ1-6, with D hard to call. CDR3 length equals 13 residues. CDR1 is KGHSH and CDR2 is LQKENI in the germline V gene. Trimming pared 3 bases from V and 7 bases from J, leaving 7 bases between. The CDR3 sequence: CASSPEINSPLHF. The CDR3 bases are TGTGCCAGCTCACCGGAAATAAATTCACCCCTCCACTTT.

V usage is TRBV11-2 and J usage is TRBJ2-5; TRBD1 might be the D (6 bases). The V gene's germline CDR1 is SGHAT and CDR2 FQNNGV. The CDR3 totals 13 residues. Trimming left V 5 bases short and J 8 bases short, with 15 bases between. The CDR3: CASSLRGQQTQYF. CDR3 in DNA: TGTGCCAGCAGCCTCAGGGGTCAGCAAACCCAGTACTTC.

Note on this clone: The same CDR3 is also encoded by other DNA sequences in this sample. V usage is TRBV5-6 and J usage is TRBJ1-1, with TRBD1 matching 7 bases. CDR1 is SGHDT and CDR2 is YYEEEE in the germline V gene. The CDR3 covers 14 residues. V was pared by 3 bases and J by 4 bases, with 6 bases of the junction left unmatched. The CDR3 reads CASSWGQSVTEAFF. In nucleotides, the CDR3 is TGTGCCAGCAGCTGGGGACAGTCCGTCACTGAAGCTTTCTTT.

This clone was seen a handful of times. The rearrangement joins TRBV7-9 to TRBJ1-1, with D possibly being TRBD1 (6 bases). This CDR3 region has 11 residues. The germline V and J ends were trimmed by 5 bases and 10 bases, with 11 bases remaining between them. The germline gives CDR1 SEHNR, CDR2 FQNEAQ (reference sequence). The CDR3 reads CASSLDRRAFF. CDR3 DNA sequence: TGTGCCAGCAGCCTCGACAGGAGAGCTTTCTTT.

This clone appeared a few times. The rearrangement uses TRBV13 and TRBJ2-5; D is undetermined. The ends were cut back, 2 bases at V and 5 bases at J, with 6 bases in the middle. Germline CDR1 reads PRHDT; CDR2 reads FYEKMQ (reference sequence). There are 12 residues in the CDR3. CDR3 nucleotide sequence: TGTGCCAGCAGCTTACAACCGGAGACCCAGTACTTC. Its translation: CASSLQPETQYF.

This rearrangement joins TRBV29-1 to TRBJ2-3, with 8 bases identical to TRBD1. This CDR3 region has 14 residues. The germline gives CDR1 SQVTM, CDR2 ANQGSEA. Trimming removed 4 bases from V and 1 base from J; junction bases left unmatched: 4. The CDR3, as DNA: TGCAGCGTTGCAGGGGGCGGGGGCACAGATACGCAGTATTTT. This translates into CSVAGGGGTDTQYF.

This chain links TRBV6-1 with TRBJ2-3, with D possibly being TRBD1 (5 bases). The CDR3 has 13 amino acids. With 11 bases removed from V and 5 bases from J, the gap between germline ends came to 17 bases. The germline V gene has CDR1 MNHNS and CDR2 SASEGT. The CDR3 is CAGCGALGDTQYF. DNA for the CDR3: TGTGCCGGATGTGGGGCTCTAGGAGATACGCAGTATTTT.

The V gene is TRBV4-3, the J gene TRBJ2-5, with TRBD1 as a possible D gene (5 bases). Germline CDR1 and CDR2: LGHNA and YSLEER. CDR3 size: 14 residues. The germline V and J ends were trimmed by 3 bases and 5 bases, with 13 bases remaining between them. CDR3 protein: CASSHWGAGETQYF. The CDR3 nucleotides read TGCGCCAGCAGCCATTGGGGCGCAGGGGAGACCCAGTACTTC.